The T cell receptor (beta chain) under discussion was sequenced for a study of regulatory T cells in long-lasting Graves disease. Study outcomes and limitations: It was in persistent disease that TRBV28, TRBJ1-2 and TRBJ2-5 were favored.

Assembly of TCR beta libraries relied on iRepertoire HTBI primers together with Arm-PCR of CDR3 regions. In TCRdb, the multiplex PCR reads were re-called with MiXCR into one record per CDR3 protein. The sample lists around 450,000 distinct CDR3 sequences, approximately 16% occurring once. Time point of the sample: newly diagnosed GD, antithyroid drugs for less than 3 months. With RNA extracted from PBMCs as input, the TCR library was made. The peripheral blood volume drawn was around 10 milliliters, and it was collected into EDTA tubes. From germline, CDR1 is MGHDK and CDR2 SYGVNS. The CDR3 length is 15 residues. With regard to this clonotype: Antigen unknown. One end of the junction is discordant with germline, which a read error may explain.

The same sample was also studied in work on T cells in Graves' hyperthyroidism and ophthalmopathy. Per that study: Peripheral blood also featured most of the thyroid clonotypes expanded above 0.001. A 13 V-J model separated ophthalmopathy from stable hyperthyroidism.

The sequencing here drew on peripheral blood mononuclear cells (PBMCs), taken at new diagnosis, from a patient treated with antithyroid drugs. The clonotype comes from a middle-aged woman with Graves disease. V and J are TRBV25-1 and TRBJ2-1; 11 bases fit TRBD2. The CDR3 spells CAGSVGLAGMDEQFF. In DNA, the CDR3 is TGTGCCGGCAGTGTTGGACTAGCGGGTATGGATGAGCAGTTCTTC.